The clone carrying this T cell receptor (beta chain) has a handful of counts. The sample is drawn from a study of response to subunit inactivated influenza vaccine. MiXCR, run by TCRdb on the RT-PCR reads, gives a single entry per CDR3 protein. This sample yields more than 550,000 distinct CDR3 sequences, of which over 9% are seen a single time; approximately 11% belongs to the top ten. V lost 0 bases and J lost 0, with 12 bases in between. CDR1 is SGHDT, CDR2 YYEEEE, per germline. The length of the CDR3 is 16 residues. Another study also made use of these data, one on T cells expressing NK-cell markers. From that report: cDNA encoding TCR beta was synthesized via 5'RACE template switching incorporating UMIs. An anti-gamma-delta TCR antibody was added in several experiments. It restricted sorting to alpha-beta TCR-expressing T cells. Where several donors were concerned, these clonotypes also led the CD3+CD56-NKG2C+ fraction.

This receptor was obtained from a man aged 50-60 years who received an inactivated influenza vaccine. This sequence joins TRBV5-6 and TRBJ1-1, with a possible D match to TRBD1 (5 bases). The sequences come from PBMCs from blood, collected on the day of vaccination. The CDR3 reads CASSLVTGGMNTEAFF. The CDR3 DNA reads as TGTGCCAGCAGCTTGGTCACAGGAGGCATGAACACTGAAGCTTTCTTT.